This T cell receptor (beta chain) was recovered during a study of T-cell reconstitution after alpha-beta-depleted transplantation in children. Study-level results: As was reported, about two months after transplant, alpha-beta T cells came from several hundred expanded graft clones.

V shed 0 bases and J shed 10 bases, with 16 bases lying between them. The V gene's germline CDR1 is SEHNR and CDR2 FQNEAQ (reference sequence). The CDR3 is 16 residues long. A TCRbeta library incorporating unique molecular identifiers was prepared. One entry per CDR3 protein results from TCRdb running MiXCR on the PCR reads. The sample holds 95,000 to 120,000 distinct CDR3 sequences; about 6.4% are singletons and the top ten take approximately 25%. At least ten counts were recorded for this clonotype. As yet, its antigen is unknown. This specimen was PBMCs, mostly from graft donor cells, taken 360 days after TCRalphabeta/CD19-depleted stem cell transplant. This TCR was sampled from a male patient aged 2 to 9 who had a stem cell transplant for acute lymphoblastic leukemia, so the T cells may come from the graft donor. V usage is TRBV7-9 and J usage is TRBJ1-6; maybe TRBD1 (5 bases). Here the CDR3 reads CASSLASGHAGSPLHF. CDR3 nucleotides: TGTGCCAGCAGCTTAGCATCCGGACACGCTGGGTCACCCCTCCACTTT.